This TCR beta chain originates from a study of cytomegalovirus exposure and HLA in healthy donors. This table comes from immunoSEQ multiplex PCR, and its TCRdb copy is limited to in-frame clones, with some not included. The repertoire consists of 150,000 to 200,000 clones, with around 88% occurring once and the leading ten covering approximately 2%. V shed 4 bases and J shed 8 bases, with 14 bases lying between them. This CDR3 region has 13 residues. Germline lookup yields CDR1 SEHNR and CDR2 FQNEAQ (reference sequence). This chain uses TRBV7-9 with TRBJ1-2, with TRBD1 as a possible D gene (5 bases). Material for sequencing was PBMCs. The TCR originated in a woman aged 18-35 years in good health and CMV-seronegative. CDR3 in amino acids: CASSSLTALGYTF. The CDR3 DNA follows: TGTGCCAGCAGCTCGCTGACAGCCCTGGGCTACACCTTC.